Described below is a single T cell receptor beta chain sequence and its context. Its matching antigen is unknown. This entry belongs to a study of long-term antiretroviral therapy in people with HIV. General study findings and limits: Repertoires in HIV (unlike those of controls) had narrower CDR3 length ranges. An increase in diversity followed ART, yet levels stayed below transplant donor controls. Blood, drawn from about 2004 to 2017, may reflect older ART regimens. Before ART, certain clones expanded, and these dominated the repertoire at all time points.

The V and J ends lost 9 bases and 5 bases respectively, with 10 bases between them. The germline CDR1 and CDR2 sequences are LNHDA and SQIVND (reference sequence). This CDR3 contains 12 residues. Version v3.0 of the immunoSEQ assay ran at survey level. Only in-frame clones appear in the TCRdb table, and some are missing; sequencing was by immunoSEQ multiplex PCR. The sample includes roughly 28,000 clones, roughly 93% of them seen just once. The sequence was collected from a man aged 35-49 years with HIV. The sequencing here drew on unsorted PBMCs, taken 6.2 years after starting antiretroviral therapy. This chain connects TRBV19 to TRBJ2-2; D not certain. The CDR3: CASDPTTGELFF. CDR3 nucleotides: TGTGCCAGCGATCCCACAACCGGGGAGCTGTTTTTT.